These T cell receptor beta chains were read from a single sample in a study of blood T cell repertoires in COVID-19. Only in-frame clones appear in the TCRdb table, and some are missing; sequencing was by immunoSEQ multiplex PCR. The data contain some 140,000 clones, roughly 84% of them singletons. The sequenced sample was peripheral blood. These receptors were taken from a woman aged 55-69 years with COVID-19, enrolled during active disease. The CDR3 runs from the conserved cysteine through the conserved F or W. D genes are given only for firm matches. Some rows mark clone size as missing; the rest say once, few, many or name a class of expanded clone.

TRBV19,NA,TRBJ1-4,NA,13,CASNARGSEKLFF,TGTGCCAGTAATGCGAGGGGGAGTGAAAAACTGTTTTTT
TRBV6-6,few,TRBJ2-1,NA,15,CASSPPRGTVNEQFF,TGTGCCAGCAGTCCCCCTAGGGGTACCGTCAATGAGCAGTTCTTC
TRBV2,NA,TRBJ2-2,NA,14,CASSVGQVTGELFF,TGTGCCAGCAGTGTAGGACAAGTTACCGGGGAGCTGTTTTTT
TRBV12-3/TRBV12-4,many,TRBJ2-2,NA,12,CASSRVTGELFF,TGTGCCAGCAGCCGGGTCACCGGGGAGCTGTTTTTT
TRBV24-1,NA,TRBJ1-2,NA,12,CATSDASYGYTF,TGTGCCACCAGTGACGCCAGCTATGGCTACACCTTC
TRBV19,NA,TRBJ2-1,NA,13,CASSVDRYNEQFF,TGTGCCAGTAGTGTCGACAGATACAATGAGCAGTTCTTC
TRBV5-5,NA,TRBJ1-2,TRBD1,17,CASSLVLSWGQDYGYTF,TGTGCCAGCAGCTTAGTACTATCCTGGGGACAGGACTATGGCTACACCTTC
TRBV5-6,NA,TRBJ1-2,TRBD1,13,CASRPQGPHGYTF,TGTGCCAGCAGACCACAGGGGCCCCATGGCTACACCTTC
TRBV7-8,few,TRBJ1-4,NA,15,CASSLSGGRGEKLFF,TGTGCCAGCAGCTTATCGGGGGGGCGCGGTGAAAAACTGTTTTTT
TRBV7-8,NA,TRBJ1-1,TRBD1,15,CASSASGTGGTEAFF,TGTGCCAGCAGCGCCTCCGGGACAGGGGGCACTGAAGCTTTCTTT
TRBV6-5,NA,TRBJ1-3,TRBD1,15,CATHYGQGSGNTIYF,TGTGCCACCCATTATGGACAGGGCTCTGGAAACACCATATATTTT
TRBV19,NA,TRBJ2-3,NA,16,CASSKGSRVGTDTQYF,TGTGCCAGTAGTAAGGGGTCCCGTGTTGGCACAGATACGCAGTATTTT
TRBV10-3,NA,TRBJ1-6,TRBD1,14,CAINPQGANSPLHF,TGTGCCATCAATCCCCAGGGGGCCAATTCACCCCTCCACTTT
TRBV9,NA,TRBJ2-1,TRBD2,15,CASSPTGGTYNEQFF,TGTGCCAGCAGCCCCACGGGGGGGACCTACAATGAGCAGTTCTTC
TRBV6-4,NA,TRBJ2-1,TRBD2,16,CASRMTTSGSRNEQFF,TGTGCCAGCAGAATGACAACTAGCGGGAGTAGAAATGAGCAGTTCTTC
TRBV7-8,NA,TRBJ1-1,NA,13,CASSPRVYTEAFF,TGTGCCAGCAGCCCCCGGGTCTACACTGAAGCTTTCTTT
TRBV19,NA,TRBJ1-2,NA,13,CASSIDRYYGYTF,TGTGCCAGTAGTATCGACAGATACTATGGCTACACCTTC
TRBV30,NA,TRBJ1-2,NA,13,CAWTVDRRYGYTF,TGTGCCTGGACCGTTGACAGGCGTTATGGCTACACCTTC